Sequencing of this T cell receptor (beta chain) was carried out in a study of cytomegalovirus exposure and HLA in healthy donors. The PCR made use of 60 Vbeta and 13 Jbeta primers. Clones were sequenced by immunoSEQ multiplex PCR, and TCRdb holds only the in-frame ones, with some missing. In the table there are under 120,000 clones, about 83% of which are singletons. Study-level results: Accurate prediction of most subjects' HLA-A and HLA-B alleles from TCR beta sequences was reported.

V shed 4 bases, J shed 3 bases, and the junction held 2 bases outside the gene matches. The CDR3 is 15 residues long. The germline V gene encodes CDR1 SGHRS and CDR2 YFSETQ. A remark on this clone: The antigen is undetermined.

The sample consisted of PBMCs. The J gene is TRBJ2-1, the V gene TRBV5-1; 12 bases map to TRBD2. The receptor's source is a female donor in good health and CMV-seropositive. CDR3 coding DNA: TGCGCCAGCAGCGTGACTAGCGGGAGCTACAATGAGCAGTTCTTC. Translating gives CASSVTSGSYNEQFF.